This record concerns one TCR beta chain sequence. Its target is unknown. This sample was taken from a study of T cell responses to AZD1222 COVID-19 vaccine. Study-level results: Sampling that yielded the repertoires occurred only after the peak T cell response. Nearly half of spike-specific TCRs reportedly target variant regions that are unmutated in the B.1.351 and B.1.1.7 variants. Clonal diversity may have been underestimated in mostly white British donors.

V lost 6 bases, J lost 5 bases, and 16 bases stayed unmatched. The CDR3 is made up of 17 amino acids. CDR1 is MNHEY and CDR2 is SVGEGT in the germline V gene. Data came from immunoSEQ multiplex PCR; TCRdb stores just in-frame clones and leaves some out. The sample lists around 150,000 clones, approximately 90% occurring once. The sequence came from an adult in good health. The chain uses TRBV6-2 or TRBV6-3 and TRBJ2-1; 7 nucleotides agree with TRBD2. Sequences were derived from peripheral blood, sampled on day 0 of AZD1222 vaccination. The chain's CDR3 is CASRYRSGGRSNNEQFF. The CDR3 DNA follows: TGTGCCAGCAGGTACCGGTCCGGCGGGAGAAGCAACAATGAGCAGTTCTTC.